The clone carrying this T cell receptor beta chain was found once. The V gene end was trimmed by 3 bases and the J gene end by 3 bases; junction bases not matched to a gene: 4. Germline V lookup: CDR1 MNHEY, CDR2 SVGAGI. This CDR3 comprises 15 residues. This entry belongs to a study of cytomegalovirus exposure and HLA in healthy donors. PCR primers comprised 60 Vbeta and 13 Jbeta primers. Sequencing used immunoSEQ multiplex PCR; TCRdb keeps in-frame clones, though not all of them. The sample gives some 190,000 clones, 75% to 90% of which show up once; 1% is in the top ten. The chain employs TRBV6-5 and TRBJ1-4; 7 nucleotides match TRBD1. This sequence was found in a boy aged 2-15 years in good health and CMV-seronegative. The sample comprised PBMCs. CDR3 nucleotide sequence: TGTGCCAGCAGTTATTACAGGGGACCTAATGAAAAACTGTTTTTT. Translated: CASSYYRGPNEKLFF.